The clone carrying this TCR beta chain was seen a handful of times. Antigen: not known. Germline V gene sequence: CDR1 SGHTA, CDR2 FQGNSA. V dropped 5 bases and J dropped 5 bases, with 9 bases sitting between them. The CDR3 has 13 residues. The sample comes from a study of STAT5B mutations in CD4+ large granular lymphocyte leukemia. Broader study findings: Less than 30% of private leukemic clonotypes occurred rarely in other patients' non-leukemic repertoires.

Clones were sequenced by immunoSEQ multiplex PCR, and TCRdb holds only the in-frame ones, with some missing. The sample has tens of thousands of clones; about 80% are singletons. The J gene is TRBJ1-4, the V gene TRBV7-2; D perhaps matches TRBD1 (6 bases). The source of this sequence is a human donor in good health. The sample was CD4+ T cells from blood buffy coats. Written as DNA, the CDR3 is TGTGCCAGCAGCGACAGGCTCAATGAAAAACTGTTTTTT. Its translation is CASSDRLNEKLFF.